This T cell receptor beta chain was identified during a study of T-cell memory formation after mild COVID-19. In germline, CDR1 is MGHRA, CDR2 YSYEKL. The CDR3 runs 12 residues. Trimming took 0 bases from V and 8 from J, leaving 7 bases between them. TCRdb used MiXCR to reprocess the 5' RACE reads, holding one entry per CDR3 protein. The profile shows about 110,000 distinct CDR3 sequences, 15% to 20% of them singletons. The source of this sequence is an adult woman who had mild COVID-19 (a few samples of this study predate the infection). Cell type and time point are not known. The chain joins TRBV4-1 to TRBJ1-2; D is ambiguous. Sample: PBMCs or a T cell subset sorted from them (not recorded which). The CDR3 coding sequence is TGCGCCAGCAGCCAAGAGACGGGGGGCTACACCTTC. Its translation is CASSQETGGYTF.